This TCR beta chain stems from a study of T cell responses to AZD1222 COVID-19 vaccine. V shed 5 bases, J shed 5 bases, and the junction held 9 bases outside the gene matches. Germline V gene sequence: CDR1 LNHDA, CDR2 SQIVND (reference sequence). The length of the CDR3 is 15 residues. Second-dose intervals near 4 or 12 weeks were combined. Repertoires were generated with immunoSEQ multiplex PCR, while TCRdb's copy carries only in-frame clones and drops some. The table lists around 80,000 clones, 70% to 90% of them singletons. The sample here was peripheral blood, taken 28 days after the second AZD1222 dose. The sequence was obtained from an adult who received the AZD1222 COVID-19 vaccine. J is TRBJ2-4 and V is TRBV19; 7 nucleotides agree with TRBD1. This CDR3 reads CASSPKRQGENIQYF. In DNA form, the CDR3 reads TGTGCCAGTAGTCCGAAAAGGCAGGGGGAAAACATTCAGTACTTC.